The TCR beta chain described here comes from a study of shared clonotypes between healthy human individuals. Produced via immunoSEQ multiplex PCR; TCRdb's table is partial and in-frame only. The repertoire has about 2,500,000 clones, approximately 90% of them found once; the top ten carry over 0.12%. The CDR3 runs 15 residues. Looked up from germline, CDR1 is SQVTM and CDR2 is ANQGSEA. V was shortened by 4 bases and J by 1 base, with 16 bases between the two germline ends. Sequencing was done on a sample of naive CD4+ T cells sorted from blood. Described subset: CD45RA+ positively selected. The source of this sequence is a young man in good health. This rearrangement joins TRBV29-1 to TRBJ2-5; perhaps TRBD1 as D (5 bases). This CDR3 reads CSVGEITGSQETQYF. The CDR3 bases are TGCAGCGTTGGTGAGATTACAGGATCCCAAGAGACCCAGTACTTC. Using reference TRBV29-1 and TRBJ2-5 for the parts outside the CDR3, the full variable domain is SAVISQKPSRDICQRGTSLTIQCQVDSQVTMMFWYRQQPGQSLTLIATANQGSEATYESGFVIDKFPISRPNLTFSTLTVSNMSPEDSSIYLCSVGEITGSQETQYFGPGTRLLVL.